This TCR beta chain derives from a study of blood T cell repertoires in COVID-19. Study-wide context: Italy, Spain and the United States were the sources of the convalescent and acute COVID-19 samples. T cells, B-cell-depleted T cells, or PBMCs provided the cDNA or gDNA that served as material.

The CDR3 is made up of 13 amino acids. Germline-derived CDR1 and CDR2 are MNHEY and SVGAGI. With 6 bases clipped from V and 8 bases from J, the junction kept 9 bases outside the gene matches. As processed by the authors: Amplification of reference gene primers provided the estimated nucleated cell counts. The repertoire was sequenced with immunoSEQ multiplex PCR; TCRdb's copy has only in-frame clones and lacks some. V, J and clone size derive from that table, while D and trimming were established from the DNA sequence. The sample has about 210,000 clones, approximately 85% seen once. The sequence was collected from a woman between 50 and 59 years old with active or convalescent COVID-19. The chain carries TRBV6-5 and TRBJ1-2; TRBD1 aligns across 7 bases. The sequenced material came from peripheral blood. The CDR3 region is CASRDRFAGGYTF. DNA for the CDR3: TGTGCCAGCAGGGACAGGTTCGCTGGAGGCTACACCTTC.